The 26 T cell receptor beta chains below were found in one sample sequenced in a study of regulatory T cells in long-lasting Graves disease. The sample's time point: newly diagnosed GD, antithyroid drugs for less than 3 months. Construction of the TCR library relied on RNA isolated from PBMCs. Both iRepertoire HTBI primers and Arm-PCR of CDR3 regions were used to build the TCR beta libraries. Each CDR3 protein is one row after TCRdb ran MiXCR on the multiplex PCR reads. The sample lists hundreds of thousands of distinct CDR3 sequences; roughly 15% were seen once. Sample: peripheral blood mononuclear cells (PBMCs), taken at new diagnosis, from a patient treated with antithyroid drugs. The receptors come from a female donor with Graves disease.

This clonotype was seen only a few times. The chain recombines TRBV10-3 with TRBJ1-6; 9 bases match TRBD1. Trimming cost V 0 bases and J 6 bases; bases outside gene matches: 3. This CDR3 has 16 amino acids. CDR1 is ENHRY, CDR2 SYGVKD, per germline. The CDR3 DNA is TGTGCCATCAGTGAGTCTCTGGACAGGGGTAATTCACCCCTCCACTTT. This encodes CAISESLDRGNSPLHF.

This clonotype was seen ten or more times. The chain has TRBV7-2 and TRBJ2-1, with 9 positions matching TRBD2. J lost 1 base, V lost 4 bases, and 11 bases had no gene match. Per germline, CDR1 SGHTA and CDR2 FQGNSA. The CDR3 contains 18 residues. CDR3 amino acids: CASSSRYYSGGSYNEQFF. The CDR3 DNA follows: TGTGCCAGCAGCTCACGGTATTATAGCGGGGGATCCTACAATGAGCAGTTCTTC.

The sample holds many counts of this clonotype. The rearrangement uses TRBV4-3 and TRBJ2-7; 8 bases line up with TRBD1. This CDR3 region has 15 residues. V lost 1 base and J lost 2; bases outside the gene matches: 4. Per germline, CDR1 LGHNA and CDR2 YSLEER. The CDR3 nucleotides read TGCGCCAGCAGCCAAGCAGGACAGGGCGCCTACGAGCAGTACTTC. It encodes CASSQAGQGAYEQYF.

CDR3 DNA sequence: TGTGCCAGCAGCGTCAGGCGGGACTCCTACAATGAGCAGTTCTTC. It specifies CASSVRRDSYNEQFF. This chain links TRBV7-2 with TRBJ2-1, with TRBD2 as a possible D gene (6 bases). The CDR3 runs to 15 residues. Trimming left V 5 bases short and J 0 bases short, with 11 bases between. Germline-derived CDR1 and CDR2 are SGHTA and FQGNSA. The whole variable domain, remainder taken from reference TRBV7-2 and TRBJ2-1, is GAGVSQSPSNKVTEKGKDVELRCDPISGHTALYWYRQSLGQGLEFLIYFQGNSAPDKSGLPSDRFSAERTGGSVSTLTIQRTQQEDSAVYLCASSVRRDSYNEQFFGPGTRLTVL.

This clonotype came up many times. The CDR3 DNA reads as TGTGCCAGCAGGCCGGGACAGGGGGGCGAGACCCAGTACTTC. Protein sequence: CASRPGQGGETQYF. The chain employs TRBV27 and TRBJ2-5; 11 bases align to TRBD1. V shed 6 bases, J shed 5 bases, and the junction held 5 bases outside the gene matches. Per germline, CDR1 MNHEY and CDR2 SMNVEV (reference sequence). CDR3 length: 14 amino acids.

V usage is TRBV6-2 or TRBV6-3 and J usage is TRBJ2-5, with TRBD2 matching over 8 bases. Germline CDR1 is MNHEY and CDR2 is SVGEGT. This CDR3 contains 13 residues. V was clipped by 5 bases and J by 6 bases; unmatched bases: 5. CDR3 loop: CASSPTSAQTQYF. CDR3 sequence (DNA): TGTGCCAGCAGTCCGACTAGCGCACAGACCCAGTACTTC.

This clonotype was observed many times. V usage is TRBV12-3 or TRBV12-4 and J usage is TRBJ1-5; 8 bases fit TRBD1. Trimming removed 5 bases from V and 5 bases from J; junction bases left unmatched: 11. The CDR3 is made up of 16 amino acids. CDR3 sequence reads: CASSLVTGGFYQPQHF. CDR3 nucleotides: TGTGCCAGCAGTCTAGTAACAGGGGGGTTTTATCAGCCCCAGCATTTT.

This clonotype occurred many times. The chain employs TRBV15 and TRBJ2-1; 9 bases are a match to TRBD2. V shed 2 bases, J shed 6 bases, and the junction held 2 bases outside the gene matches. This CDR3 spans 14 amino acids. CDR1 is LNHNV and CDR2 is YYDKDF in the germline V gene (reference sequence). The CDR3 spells CATSRLSGGNEQFF. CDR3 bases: TGTGCCACCAGCAGACTTAGCGGGGGCAATGAGCAGTTCTTC.

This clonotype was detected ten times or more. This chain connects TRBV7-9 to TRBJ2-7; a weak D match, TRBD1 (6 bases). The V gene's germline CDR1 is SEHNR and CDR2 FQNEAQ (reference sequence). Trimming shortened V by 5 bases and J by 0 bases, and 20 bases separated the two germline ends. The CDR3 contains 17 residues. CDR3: CASSAPTSGHNSYEQYF. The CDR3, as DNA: TGTGCCAGCAGCGCACCTACATCGGGACACAACTCCTACGAGCAGTACTTC.

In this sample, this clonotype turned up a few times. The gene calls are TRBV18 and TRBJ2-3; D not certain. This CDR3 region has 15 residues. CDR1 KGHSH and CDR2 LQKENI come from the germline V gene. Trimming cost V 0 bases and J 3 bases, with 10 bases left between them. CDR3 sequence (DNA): TGTGCCAGCTCACCACCGAATGAGAGAACAGATACGCAGTATTTT. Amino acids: CASSPPNERTDTQYF.

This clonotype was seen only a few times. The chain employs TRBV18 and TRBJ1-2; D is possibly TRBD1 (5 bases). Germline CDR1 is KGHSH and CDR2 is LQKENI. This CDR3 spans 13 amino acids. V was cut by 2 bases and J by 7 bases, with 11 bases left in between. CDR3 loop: CASSPSGYRGYTF. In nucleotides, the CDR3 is TGTGCCAGCTCACCATCAGGGTATCGTGGCTACACCTTC.

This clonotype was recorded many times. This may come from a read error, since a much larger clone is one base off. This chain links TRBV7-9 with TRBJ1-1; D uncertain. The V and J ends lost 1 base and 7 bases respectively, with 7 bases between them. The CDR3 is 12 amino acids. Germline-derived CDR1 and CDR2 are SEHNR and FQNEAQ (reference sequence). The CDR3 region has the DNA TGTGCCAGCAGCTTAGGGGCCCTTGAAGCTTTCTTT. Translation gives CASSLGALEAFF.

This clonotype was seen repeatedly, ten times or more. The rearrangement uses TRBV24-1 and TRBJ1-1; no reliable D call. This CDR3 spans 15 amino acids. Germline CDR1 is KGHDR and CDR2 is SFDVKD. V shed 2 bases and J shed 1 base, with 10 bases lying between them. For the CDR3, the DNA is TGTGCCACCAGTGATTCGCAGGTGTCGAACACTGAAGCTTTCTTT. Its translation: CATSDSQVSNTEAFF.

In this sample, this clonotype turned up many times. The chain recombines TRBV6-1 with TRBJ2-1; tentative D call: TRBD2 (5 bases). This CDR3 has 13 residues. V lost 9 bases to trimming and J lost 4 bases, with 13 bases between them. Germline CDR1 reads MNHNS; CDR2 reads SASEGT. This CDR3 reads CASGLTEYNEQFF. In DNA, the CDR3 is TGTGCCAGTGGACTTACTGAGTACAATGAGCAGTTCTTC.

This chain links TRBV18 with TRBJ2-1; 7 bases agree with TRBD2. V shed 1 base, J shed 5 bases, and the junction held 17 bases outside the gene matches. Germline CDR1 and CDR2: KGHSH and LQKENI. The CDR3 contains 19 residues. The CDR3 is CASSPREGVLMCSNNEQFF. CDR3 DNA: TGTGCCAGCTCACCACGGGAGGGAGTATTGATGTGTTCGAACAATGAGCAGTTCTTC.

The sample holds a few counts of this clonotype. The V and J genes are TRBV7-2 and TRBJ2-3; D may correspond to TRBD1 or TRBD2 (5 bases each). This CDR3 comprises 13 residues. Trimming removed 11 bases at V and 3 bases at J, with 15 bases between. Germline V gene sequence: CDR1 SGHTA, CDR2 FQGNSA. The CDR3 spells CACSGDGTDTQYF. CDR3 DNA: TGTGCCTGCTCTGGGGACGGGACAGATACGCAGTATTTT.

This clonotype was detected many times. CDR3 loop: CASRLTGVGTEAFF. CDR3 bases: TGTGCCAGCAGACTGACAGGGGTGGGCACTGAAGCTTTCTTT. The V and J genes are TRBV12-3 or TRBV12-4 and TRBJ1-1; TRBD1 aligns across 8 bases. The CDR3 length is 14 residues. J was trimmed by 4 bases and V by 6 bases; bases with no gene match: 7.

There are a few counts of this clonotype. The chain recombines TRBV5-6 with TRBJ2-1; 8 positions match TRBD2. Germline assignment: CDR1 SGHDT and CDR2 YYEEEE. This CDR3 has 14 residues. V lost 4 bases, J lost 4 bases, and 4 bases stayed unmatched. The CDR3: CASSGLAGYNEQFF. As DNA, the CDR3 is TGTGCCAGCAGCGGACTAGCAGGATACAATGAGCAGTTCTTC.

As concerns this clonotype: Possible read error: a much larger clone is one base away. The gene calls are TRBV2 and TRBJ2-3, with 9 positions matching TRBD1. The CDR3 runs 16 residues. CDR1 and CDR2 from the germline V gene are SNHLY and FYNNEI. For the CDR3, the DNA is TGTGCCAACAGTTTTCTCGGGGGACAGGGAGGAAATACGCAGTATTTT. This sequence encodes CANSFLGGQGGNTQYF.

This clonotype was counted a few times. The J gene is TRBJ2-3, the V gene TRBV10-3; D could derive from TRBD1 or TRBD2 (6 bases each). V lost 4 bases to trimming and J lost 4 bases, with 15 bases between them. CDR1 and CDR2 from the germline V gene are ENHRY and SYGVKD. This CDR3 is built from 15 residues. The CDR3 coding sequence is TGTGCCATCAGTGGAACAGGGAGCGGGCCAGATACGCAGTATTTT. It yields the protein CAISGTGSGPDTQYF.

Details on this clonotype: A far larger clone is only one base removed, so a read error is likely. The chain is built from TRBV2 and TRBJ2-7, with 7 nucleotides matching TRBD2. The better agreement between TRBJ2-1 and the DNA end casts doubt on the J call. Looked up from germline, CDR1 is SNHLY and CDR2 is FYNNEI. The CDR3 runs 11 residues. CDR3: CASKAGREQFF. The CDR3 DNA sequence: TGTGCCAGCAAAGCGGGACGTGAGCAGTTCTTC.

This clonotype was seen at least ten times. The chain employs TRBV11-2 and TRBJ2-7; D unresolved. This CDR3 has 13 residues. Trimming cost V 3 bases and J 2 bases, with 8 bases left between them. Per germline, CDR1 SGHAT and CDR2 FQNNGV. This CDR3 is CASSFAGTYEQYF. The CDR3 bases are TGTGCCAGCAGCTTTGCCGGAACCTACGAGCAGTACTTC.

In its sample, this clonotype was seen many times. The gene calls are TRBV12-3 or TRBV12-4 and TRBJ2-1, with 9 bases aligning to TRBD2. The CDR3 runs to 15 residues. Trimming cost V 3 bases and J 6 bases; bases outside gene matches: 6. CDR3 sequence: CASSLAGGWSNEQFF. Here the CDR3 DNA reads TGTGCCAGCAGTTTGGCGGGAGGGTGGTCCAATGAGCAGTTCTTC.

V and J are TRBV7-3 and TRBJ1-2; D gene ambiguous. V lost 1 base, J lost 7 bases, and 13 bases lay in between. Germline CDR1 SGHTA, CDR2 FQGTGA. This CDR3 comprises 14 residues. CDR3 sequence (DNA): TGTGCCAGCAGCTTAAACCCTAACGCGGGTGGCTACACCTTC. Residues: CASSLNPNAGGYTF.

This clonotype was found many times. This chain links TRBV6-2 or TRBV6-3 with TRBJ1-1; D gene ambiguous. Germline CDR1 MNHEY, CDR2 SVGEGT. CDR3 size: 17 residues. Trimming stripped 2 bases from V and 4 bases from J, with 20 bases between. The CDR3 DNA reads TGTGCCAGCAGTTACCCGCCCCGACCACCCCGGACCACTGAAGCTTTCTTT. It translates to CASSYPPRPPRTTEAFF.

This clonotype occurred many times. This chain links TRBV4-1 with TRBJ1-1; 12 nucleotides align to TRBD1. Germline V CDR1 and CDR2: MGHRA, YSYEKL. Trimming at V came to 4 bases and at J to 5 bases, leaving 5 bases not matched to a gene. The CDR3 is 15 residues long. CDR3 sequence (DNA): TGCGCCAGCAGCCGGGACAGGGGGCTTGGAACTGAAGCTTTCTTT. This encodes CASSRDRGLGTEAFF.